This TCR beta chain was found in a study of blood T cell repertoires in COVID-19. The length of the CDR3 is 13 residues. The V gene lost 6 bases and the J gene lost 3 bases, with 12 bases spanning the gap. Germline values: CDR1 MNHEY, CDR2 SVGAGI. Generated by immunoSEQ multiplex PCR, the TCRdb table keeps only in-frame clones and is missing some. The sample includes 200,000 to 250,000 clones, about 87% seen only once; the top ten take 2% to 3%. Sequences were obtained from peripheral blood. The chain is built from TRBV6-5 and TRBJ2-7; D might be TRBD1 (5 bases). This sequence was found in a man between 25 and 39 years old with COVID-19, enrolled during active disease. Written as DNA, the CDR3 is TGTGCCAGCAGCACAGGACAAATCTACGAGCAGTACTTC. Encoded protein: CASSTGQIYEQYF.